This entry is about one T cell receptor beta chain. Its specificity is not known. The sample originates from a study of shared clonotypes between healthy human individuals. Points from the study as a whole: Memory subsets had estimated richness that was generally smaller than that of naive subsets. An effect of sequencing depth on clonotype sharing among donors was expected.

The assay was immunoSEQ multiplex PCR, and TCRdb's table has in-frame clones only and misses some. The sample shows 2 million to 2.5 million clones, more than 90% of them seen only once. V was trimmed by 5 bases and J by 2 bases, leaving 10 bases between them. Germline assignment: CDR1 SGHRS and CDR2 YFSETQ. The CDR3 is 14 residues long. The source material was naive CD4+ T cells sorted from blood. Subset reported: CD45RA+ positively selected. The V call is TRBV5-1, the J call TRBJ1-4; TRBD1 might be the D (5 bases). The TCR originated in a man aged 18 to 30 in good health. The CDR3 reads CASRPDSTNEKLFF. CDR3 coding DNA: TGCGCCAGCAGACCCGACAGTACTAATGAAAAACTGTTTTTT.